This T cell receptor (beta chain) came from a study of liver allograft versus peripheral blood T cells. Study details: Liver transplant recipients had T cell receptor repertoires compared between transplanted liver and peripheral blood. Whole-study findings and limits: Intra-allograft T cell receptor repertoires in the liver reportedly differed from peripheral blood repertoires.

By share, this clonotype counts as medium-sized (0.01 to 0.1%). Its target is not known. Deletions cut 8 bases from V and 0 bases from J, with 7 bases between. From germline, CDR1 is MNHEY and CDR2 SMNVEV (reference sequence). This CDR3 contains 12 residues. TCRdb ran MiXCR on the reads and lists one entry per CDR3 protein. The data show approximately 1,000 distinct CDR3 sequences, around 20% seen once. The rearrangement joins TRBV27 to TRBJ1-1, with unresolved D. This clonotype was sampled from a human patient who had a liver transplant. Some T cells may have come from the graft donor. DNA of the CDR3: TGTGCCAGCGGTTCATTGAACACTGAAGCTTTCTTT. Its protein is CASGSLNTEAFF.